This TCR beta chain appears in the sequencing data of a study of blood T cell repertoires in COVID-19. Across the whole study: The cDNA or gDNA used as material had been derived from T cells, B-cell-depleted T cells, or PBMCs.

Repertoires were generated with immunoSEQ multiplex PCR, while TCRdb's copy carries only in-frame clones and drops some. Of some 270,000 clones in the sample, roughly 91% were seen once. Participants spanned ages about 18 to 90 years and resided in 24 US areas. Participant-given clinical history determined each cohort assignment. Two consecutive negative NP/OP PCR tests, clearance, or resolved symptoms defined Cohort 3 recovery. Sequencing was carried out using PBMCs or T cells enriched from blood (not recorded which). The sequence came from a woman aged 60 to 75 who had recovered from COVID-19.

The DNA of the CDR3 is TGTGCCAGCAGCCAGCGGACAGCGCGCTACGAGCAGTACTTC. Protein sequence: CASSQRTARYEQYF. The chain links TRBV13 to TRBJ2-7; D is possibly TRBD1 (6 bases). The CDR3 contains 14 residues. CDR1 is PRHDT, CDR2 FYEKMQ, per germline (reference sequence). Trimming left V 5 bases short and J 3 bases short, with 14 bases between. Supplemented by reference TRBV13 and TRBJ2-7, the full variable domain reads AAGVIQSPRHLIKEKRETATLKCYPIPRHDTVYWYQQGPGQDPQFLISFYEKMQSDKGSIPDRFSAQQFSDYHSELNMSSLELGDSALYFCASSQRTARYEQYFGPGTRLTVT.